This T cell receptor beta chain is drawn from a study of T cells in Graves' hyperthyroidism and ophthalmopathy. This clonotype showed up just a few times. The TCR beta CDR3 regions underwent amplification using RNA transcripts as the source. RT-PCR in the first round (using the HTBI primer set) targeted the TCR CDR3. One entry per CDR3 protein results from TCRdb running MiXCR on the multiplex PCR reads. The table lists some 770,000 distinct CDR3 sequences, roughly 15% of them singletons. The ends lost 4 bases at V and 2 bases at J; junction bases unmatched: 5. There are 15 residues in the CDR3. Germline V gene sequence: CDR1 SGHTA, CDR2 FQGNSA.

The source is a young man with Graves' hyperthyroidism. Sequencing input: blood. This chain joins TRBV7-2 and TRBJ2-7; 10 bases line up with TRBD1. CDR3 loop: CASSSRTGGAYEQYF. In DNA, the CDR3 is TGTGCCAGCAGCTCGAGGACAGGGGGTGCCTACGAGCAGTACTTC.